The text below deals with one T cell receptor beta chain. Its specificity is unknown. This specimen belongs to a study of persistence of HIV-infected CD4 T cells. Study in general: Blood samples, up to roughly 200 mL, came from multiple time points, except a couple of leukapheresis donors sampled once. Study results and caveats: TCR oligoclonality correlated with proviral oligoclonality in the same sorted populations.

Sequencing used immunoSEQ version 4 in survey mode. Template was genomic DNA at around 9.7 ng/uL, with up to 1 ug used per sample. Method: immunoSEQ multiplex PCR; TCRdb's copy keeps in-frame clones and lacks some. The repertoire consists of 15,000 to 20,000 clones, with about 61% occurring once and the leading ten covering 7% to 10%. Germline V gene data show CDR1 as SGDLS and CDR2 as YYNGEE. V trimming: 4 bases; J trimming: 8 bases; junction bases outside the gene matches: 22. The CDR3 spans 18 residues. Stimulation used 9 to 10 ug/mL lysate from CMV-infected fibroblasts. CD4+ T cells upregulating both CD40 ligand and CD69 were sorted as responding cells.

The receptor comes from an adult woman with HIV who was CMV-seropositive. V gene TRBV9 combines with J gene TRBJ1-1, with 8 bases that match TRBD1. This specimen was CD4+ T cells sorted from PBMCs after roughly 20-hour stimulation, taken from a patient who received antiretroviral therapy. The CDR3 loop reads CASSPGQAFSHMGWEAFF. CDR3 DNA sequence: TGTGCCAGCAGCCCGGGACAGGCCTTCTCCCACATGGGGTGGGAAGCTTTCTTT.